This TCR beta chain originates from a study of blood T cell repertoires in COVID-19. CDR3 length: 17 amino acids. CDR1 and CDR2 (germline): SGHTA, FQGTGA. With V trimmed by 4 bases and J by 0 bases, 8 bases remained unmatched. In the original analysis: Cell counts per sample came from amplifying reference gene primers. The repertoire was sequenced with immunoSEQ multiplex PCR; TCRdb's copy has only in-frame clones and lacks some. The DNA gave D and trimming, while V, J and clone size come from that table. This sample has about 230,000 clones, with roughly 89% found just once. The chain has TRBV7-3 and TRBJ2-3, with TRBD1 matching over 9 bases. The sequence was obtained from a woman aged 25 to 45 with acute COVID-19. Material for sequencing was PBMCs or T cells enriched from blood (not recorded which). DNA for the CDR3: TGTGCCAGCAGCTCCCAGGACAGGGGCCCCAGCACAGATACGCAGTATTTT. This encodes CASSSQDRGPSTDTQYF.